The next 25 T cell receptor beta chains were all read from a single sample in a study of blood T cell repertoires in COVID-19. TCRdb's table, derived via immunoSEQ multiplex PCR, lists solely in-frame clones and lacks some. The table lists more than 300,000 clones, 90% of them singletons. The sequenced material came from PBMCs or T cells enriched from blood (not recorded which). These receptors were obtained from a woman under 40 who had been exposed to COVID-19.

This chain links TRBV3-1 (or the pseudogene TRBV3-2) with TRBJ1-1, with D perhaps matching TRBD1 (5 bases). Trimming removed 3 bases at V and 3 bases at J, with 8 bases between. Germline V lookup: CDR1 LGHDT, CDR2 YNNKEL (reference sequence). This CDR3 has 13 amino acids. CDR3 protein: CASSQDIYTEAFF. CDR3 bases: TGTGCCAGCAGCCAGGACATTTACACTGAAGCTTTCTTT.

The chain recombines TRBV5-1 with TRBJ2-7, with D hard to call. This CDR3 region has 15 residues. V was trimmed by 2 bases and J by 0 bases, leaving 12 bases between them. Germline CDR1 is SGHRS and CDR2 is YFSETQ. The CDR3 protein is CASSLTGLYSYEQYF. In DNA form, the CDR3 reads TGCGCCAGCAGCTTAACGGGTCTTTACTCCTACGAGCAGTACTTC.

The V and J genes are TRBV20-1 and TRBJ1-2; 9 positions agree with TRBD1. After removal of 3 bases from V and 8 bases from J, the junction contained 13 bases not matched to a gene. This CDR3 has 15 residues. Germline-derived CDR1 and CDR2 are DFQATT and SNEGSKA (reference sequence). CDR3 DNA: TGCAGTGCTAGTGCTGATAACAGGGGGCGCCGGGGCTACACCTTC. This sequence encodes CSASADNRGRRGYTF.

This chain's CDR3 is CASRFSPSGAGGFFYEQYF. CDR3 bases: TGCGCCAGCAGGTTTTCCCCCTCAGGGGCTGGTGGGTTCTTCTACGAGCAGTACTTC. This sequence joins TRBV5-1 and TRBJ2-7; a weak D match, TRBD1 (6 bases). V shed 5 bases and J shed 3 bases, with 30 bases lying between them. This CDR3 spans 19 amino acids. Germline loops: CDR1 SGHRS, CDR2 YFSETQ.

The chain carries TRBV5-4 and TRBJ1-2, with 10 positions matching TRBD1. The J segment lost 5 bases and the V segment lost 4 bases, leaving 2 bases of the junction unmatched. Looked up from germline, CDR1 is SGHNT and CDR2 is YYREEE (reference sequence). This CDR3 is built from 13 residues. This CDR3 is CASSQDRGYGYTF. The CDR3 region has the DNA TGTGCCAGCAGCCAGGACAGGGGGTATGGCTACACCTTC.

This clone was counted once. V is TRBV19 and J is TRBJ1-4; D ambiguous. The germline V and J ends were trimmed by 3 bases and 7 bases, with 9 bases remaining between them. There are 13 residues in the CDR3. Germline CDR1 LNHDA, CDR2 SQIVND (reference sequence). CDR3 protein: CASSIGTAEKLFF. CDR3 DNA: TGTGCCAGTAGTATCGGCACAGCTGAAAAACTGTTTTTT.

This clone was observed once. This CDR3 is CASSTLGAGGPSETQYF. CDR3 in DNA: TGTGCCAGCAGCACCCTGGGGGCGGGGGGGCCTTCAGAGACCCAGTACTTC. V usage is TRBV7-9 and J usage is TRBJ2-5; the match to TRBD2 covers 9 bases. This CDR3 has 17 residues. J gave up 4 bases and V 5 bases, and 14 bases lay outside the gene matches. Per the germline V gene, CDR1 is SEHNR and CDR2 is FQNEAQ (reference sequence). The variable domain in full, with the rest retrieved from reference TRBV7-9 and TRBJ2-5, is DTGVSQNPRHKITKRGQNVTFRCDPISEHNRLYWYRQTLGQGPEFLTYFQNEAQLEKSRLLSDRFSAERPKGSFSTLEIQRTEQGDSAMYLCASSTLGAGGPSETQYFGPGTRLLVL.

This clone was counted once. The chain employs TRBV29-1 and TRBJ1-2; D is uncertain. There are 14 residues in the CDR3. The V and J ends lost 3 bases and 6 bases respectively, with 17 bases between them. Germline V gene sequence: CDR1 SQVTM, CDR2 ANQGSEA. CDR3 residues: CSVEDPVRADGYTF. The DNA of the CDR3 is TGCAGCGTTGAGGATCCGGTCCGAGCGGATGGCTACACCTTC.

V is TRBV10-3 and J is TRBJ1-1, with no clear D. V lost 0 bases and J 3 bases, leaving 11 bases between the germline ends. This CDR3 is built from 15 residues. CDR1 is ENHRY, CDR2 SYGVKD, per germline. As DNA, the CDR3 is TGTGCCATCAGTGAGTCGGGCAATCCAGACACTGAAGCTTTCTTT. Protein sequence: CAISESGNPDTEAFF.

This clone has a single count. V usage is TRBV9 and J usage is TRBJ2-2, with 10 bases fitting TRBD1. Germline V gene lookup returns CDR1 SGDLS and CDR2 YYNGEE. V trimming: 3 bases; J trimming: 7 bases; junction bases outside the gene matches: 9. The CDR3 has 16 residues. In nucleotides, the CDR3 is TGTGCCAGCAGCGGGGGGGGACAGGGGACTTTCGGGGAGCTGTTTTTT. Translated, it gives CASSGGGQGTFGELFF.

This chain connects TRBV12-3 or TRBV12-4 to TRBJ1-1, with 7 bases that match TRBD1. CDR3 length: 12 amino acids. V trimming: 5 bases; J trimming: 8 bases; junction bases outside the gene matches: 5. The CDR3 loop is CASSGGQAEAFF. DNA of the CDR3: TGTGCCAGCAGTGGAGGACAGGCCGAAGCTTTCTTT.

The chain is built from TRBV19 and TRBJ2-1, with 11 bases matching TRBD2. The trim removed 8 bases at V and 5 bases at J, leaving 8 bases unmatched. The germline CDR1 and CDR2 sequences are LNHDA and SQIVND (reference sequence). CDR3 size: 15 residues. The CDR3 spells CASSASGGSHNEQFF. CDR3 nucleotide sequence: TGTGCCAGTTCGGCTAGCGGGGGGAGCCACAATGAGCAGTTCTTC.

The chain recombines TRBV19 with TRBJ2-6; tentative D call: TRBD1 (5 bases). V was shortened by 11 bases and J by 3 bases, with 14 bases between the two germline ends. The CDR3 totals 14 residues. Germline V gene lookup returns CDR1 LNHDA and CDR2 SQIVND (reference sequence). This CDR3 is CAGRDSHGANVLTF. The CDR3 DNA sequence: TGTGCCGGAAGAGACAGCCATGGGGCCAACGTCCTGACTTTC.

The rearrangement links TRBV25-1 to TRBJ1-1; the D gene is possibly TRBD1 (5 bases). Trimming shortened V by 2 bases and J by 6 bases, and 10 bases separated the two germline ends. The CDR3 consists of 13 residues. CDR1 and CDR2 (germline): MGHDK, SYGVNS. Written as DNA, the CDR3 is TGTGCCAGCAGTGAACAGGGTTTGGCTGAAGCTTTCTTT. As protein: CASSEQGLAEAFF. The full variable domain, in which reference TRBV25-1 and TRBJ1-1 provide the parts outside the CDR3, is EADIYQTPRYLVIGTGKKITLECSQTMGHDKMYWYQQDPGMELHLIHYSYGVNSTEKGDLSSESTVSRIRTEHFPLTLESARPSHTSQYLCASSEQGLAEAFFGQGTRLTVV.

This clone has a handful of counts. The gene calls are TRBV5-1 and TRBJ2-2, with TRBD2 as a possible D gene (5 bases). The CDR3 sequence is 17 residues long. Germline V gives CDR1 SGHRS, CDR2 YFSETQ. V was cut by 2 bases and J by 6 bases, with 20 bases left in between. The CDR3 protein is CASSFPLVEGNAGELFF. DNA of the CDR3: TGCGCCAGCAGCTTCCCCTTGGTAGAGGGTAACGCCGGGGAGCTGTTTTTT.

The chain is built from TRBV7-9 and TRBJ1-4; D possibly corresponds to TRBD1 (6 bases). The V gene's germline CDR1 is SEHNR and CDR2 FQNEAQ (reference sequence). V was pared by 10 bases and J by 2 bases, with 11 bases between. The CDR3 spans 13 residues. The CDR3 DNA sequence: TGTGCCACCCACAGGGTTACTAATGAAAAACTGTTTTTT. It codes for CATHRVTNEKLFF.

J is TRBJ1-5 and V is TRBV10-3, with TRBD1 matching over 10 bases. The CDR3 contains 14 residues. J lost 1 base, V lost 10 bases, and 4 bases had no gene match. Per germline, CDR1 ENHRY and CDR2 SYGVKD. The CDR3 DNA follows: TGTGCCAGTCGGGACAGGGGAAGCAATCAGCCCCAGCATTTT. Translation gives CASRDRGSNQPQHF.

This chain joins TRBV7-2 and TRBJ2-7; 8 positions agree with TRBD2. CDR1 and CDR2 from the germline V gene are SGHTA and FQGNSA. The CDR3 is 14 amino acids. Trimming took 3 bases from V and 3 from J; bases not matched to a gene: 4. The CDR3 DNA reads TGTGCCAGCAGCTTTAGCGGGACAATCTACGAGCAGTACTTC. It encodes CASSFSGTIYEQYF.

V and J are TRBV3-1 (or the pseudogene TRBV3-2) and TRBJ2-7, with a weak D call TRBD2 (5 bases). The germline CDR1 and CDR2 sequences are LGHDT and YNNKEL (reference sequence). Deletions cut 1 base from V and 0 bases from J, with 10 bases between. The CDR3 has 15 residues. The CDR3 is CASSQGIGSSYEQYF. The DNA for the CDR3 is TGTGCCAGCAGCCAAGGTATAGGGAGCTCCTACGAGCAGTACTTC.

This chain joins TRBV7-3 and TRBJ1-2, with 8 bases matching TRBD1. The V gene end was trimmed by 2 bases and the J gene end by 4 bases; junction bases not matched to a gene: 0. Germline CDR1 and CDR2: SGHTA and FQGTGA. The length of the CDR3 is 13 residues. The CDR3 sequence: CASSLGQGYGYTF. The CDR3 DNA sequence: TGTGCCAGCAGCTTAGGACAGGGCTATGGCTACACCTTC.

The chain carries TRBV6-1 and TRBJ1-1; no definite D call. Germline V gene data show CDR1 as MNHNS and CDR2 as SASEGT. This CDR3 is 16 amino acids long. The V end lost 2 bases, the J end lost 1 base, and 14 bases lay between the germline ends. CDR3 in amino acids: CASSEPRESTNTEAFF. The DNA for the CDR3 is TGTGCCAGCAGTGAACCAAGGGAGAGTACGAACACTGAAGCTTTCTTT.

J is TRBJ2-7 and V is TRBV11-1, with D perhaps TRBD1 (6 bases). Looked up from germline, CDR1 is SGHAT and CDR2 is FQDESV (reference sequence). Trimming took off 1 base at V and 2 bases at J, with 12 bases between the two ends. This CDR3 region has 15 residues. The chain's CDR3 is CASSLVAGVAYEQYF. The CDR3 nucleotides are TGTGCCAGCAGCTTAGTGGCAGGGGTTGCCTACGAGCAGTACTTC.

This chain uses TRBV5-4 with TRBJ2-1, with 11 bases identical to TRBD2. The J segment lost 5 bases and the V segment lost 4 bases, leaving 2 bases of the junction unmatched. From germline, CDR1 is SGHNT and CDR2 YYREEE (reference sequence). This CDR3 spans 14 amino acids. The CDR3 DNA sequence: TGTGCCAGCAGCGTAGCGGGGGGGCACAATGAGCAGTTCTTC. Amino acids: CASSVAGGHNEQFF.

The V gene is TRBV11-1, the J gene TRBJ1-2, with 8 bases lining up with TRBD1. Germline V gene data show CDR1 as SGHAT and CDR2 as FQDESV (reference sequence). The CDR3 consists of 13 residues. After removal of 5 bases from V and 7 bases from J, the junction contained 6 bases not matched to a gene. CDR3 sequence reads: CASSTGQGGGYTF. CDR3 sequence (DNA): TGTGCCAGCAGCACCGGACAGGGTGGTGGCTACACCTTC.

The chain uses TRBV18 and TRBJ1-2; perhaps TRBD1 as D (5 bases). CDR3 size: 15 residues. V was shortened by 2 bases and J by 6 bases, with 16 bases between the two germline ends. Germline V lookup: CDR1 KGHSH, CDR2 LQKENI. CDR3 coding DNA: TGTGCCAGCTCACCAAGGGCAGGGATGACTGATGGCTACACCTTC. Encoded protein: CASSPRAGMTDGYTF.